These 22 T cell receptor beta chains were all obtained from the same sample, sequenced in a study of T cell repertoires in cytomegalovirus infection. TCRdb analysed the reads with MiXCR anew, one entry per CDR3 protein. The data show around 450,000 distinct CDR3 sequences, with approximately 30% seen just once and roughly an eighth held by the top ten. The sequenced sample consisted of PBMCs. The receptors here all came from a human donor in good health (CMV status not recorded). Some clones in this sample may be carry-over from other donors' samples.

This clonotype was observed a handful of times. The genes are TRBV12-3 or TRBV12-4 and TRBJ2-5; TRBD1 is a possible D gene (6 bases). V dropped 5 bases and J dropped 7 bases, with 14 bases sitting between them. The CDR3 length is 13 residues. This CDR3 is CASSQGWLGTQYF. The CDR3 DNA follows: TGTGCCAGCAGTCAGGGGTGGTTGGGGACCCAGTACTTC.

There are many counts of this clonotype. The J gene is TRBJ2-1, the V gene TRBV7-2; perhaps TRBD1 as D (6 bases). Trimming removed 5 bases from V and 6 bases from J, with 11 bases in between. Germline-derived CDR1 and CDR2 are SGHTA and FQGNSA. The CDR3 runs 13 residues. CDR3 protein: CASSRRQANEQFF. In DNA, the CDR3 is TGTGCCAGCAGCCGACGACAGGCCAATGAGCAGTTCTTC.

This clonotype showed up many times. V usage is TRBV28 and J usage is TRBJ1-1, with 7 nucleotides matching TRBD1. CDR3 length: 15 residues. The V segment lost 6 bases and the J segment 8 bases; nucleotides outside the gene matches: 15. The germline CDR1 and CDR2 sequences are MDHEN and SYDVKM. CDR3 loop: CASSPAGGQTREAFF. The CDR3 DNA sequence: TGTGCCAGCAGCCCCGCAGGGGGACAAACTAGAGAAGCTTTCTTT.

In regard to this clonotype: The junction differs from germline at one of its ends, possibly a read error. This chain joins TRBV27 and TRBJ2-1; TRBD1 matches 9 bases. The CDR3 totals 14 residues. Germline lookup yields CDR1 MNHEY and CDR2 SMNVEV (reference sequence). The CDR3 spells CASSSDRGGNVQFF. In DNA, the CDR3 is TGTGCCAGCAGCTCGGACAGGGGCGGCAATGTGCAGTTCTTC.

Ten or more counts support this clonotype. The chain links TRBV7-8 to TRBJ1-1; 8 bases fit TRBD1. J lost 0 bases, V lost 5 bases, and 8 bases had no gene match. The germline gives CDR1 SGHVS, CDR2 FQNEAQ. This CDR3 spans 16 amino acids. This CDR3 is CASSLTGTGVNTEAFF. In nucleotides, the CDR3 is TGTGCCAGCAGCCTCACCGGGACAGGAGTGAACACTGAAGCTTTCTTT.

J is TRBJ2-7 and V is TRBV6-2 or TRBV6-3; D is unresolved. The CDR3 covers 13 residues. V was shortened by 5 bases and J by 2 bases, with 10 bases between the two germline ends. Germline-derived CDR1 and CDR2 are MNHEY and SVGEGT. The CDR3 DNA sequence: TGTGCCAGCAGTCAGAGGTGGGCCTACGAGCAGTACTTC. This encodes CASSQRWAYEQYF.

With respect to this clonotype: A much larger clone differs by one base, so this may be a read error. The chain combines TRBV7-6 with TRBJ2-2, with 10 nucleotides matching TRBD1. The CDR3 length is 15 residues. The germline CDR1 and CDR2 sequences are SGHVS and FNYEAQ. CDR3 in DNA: TGTGCCAGCAGACTTATGACAGGGGGCACCGGGGATCTGTTTTTT. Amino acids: CASRLMTGGTGDLFF.

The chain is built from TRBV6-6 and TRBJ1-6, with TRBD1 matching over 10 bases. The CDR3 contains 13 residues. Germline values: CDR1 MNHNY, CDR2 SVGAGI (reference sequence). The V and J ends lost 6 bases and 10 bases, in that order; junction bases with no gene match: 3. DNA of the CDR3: TGTGCCAGCAGCGGGACAGGGGACTCACCCCTCCACTTT. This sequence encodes CASSGTGDSPLHF.

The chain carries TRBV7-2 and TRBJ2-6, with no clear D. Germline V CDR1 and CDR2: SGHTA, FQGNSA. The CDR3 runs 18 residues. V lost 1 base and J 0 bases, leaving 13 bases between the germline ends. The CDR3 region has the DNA TGTGCCAGCAGCTTAGTGGGCGGTGTAAGCTCTGGGGCCAACGTCCTGACTTTC. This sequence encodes CASSLVGGVSSGANVLTF.

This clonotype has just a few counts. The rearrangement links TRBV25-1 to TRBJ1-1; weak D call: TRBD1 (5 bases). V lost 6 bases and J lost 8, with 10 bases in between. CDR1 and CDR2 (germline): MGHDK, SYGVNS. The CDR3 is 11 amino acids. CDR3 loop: CASRGTQEAFF. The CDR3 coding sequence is TGTGCCAGCAGGGGGACCCAGGAAGCTTTCTTT. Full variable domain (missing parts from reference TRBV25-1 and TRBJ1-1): EADIYQTPRYLVIGTGKKITLECSQTMGHDKMYWYQQDPGMELHLIHYSYGVNSTEKGDLSSESTVSRIRTEHFPLTLESARPSHTSQYLCASRGTQEAFFGQGTRLTVV.

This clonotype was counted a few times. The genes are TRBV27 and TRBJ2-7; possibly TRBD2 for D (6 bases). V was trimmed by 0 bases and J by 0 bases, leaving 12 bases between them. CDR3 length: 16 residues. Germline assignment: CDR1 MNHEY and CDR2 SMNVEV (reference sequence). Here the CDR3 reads CASSLSSRGSSYEQYF. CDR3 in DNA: TGTGCCAGCAGTTTATCGTCACGGGGGAGCTCCTACGAGCAGTACTTC.

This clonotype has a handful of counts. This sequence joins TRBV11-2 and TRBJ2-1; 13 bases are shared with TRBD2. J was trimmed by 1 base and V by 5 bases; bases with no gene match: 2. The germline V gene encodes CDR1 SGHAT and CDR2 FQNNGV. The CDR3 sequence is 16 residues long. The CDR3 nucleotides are TGTGCCAGCAGCGTGACTAGCGGGGGGTCCTACAATGAGCAGTTCTTC. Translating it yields CASSVTSGGSYNEQFF.

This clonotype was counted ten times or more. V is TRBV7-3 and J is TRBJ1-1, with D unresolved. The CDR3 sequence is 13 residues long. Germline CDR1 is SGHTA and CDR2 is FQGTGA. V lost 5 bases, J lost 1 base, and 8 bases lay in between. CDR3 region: CASSPHKNTEAFF. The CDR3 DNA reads TGTGCCAGCAGCCCCCATAAGAACACTGAAGCTTTCTTT.

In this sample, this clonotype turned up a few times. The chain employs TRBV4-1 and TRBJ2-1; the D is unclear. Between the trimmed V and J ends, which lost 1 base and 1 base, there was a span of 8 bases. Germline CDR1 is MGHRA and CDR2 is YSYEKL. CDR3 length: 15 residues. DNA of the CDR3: TGCGCCAGCAGCCAAGGGGAAAATTCCTACAATGAGCAGTTCTTC. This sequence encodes CASSQGENSYNEQFF.

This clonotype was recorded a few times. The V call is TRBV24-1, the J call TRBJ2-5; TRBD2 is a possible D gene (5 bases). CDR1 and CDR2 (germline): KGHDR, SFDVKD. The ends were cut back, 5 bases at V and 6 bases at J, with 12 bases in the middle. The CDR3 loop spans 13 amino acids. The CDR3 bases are TGTGCCACCAGTGGCGACGGGGTAAAGACCCAGTACTTC. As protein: CATSGDGVKTQYF.

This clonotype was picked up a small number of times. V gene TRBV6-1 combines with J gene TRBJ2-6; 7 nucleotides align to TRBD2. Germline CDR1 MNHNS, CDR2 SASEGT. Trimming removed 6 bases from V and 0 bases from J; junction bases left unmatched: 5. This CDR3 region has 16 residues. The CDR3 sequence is CASRRRGSSGANVLTF. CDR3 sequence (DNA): TGTGCCAGCAGAAGGCGGGGGAGCTCTGGGGCCAACGTCCTGACTTTC.

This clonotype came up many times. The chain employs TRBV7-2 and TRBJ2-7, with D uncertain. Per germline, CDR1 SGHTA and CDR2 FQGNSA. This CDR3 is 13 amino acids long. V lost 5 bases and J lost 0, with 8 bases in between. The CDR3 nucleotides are TGTGCCAGCAGCCAGTCCCGCTCCTACGAGCAGTACTTC. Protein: CASSQSRSYEQYF.

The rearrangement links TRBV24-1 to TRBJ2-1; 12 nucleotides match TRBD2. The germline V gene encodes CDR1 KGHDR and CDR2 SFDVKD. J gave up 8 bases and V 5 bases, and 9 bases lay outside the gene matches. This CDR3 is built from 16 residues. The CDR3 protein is CATSVSSGGAVDEQFF. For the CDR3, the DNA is TGTGCCACCAGTGTGTCTAGCGGGGGGGCAGTCGATGAGCAGTTCTTC.

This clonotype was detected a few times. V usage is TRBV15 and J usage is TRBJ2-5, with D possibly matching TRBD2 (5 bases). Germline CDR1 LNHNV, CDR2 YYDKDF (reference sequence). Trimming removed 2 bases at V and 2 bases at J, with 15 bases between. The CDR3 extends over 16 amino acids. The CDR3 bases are TGTGCCACCAGCAGAAATTACCCGGGAACTCAAGAGACCCAGTACTTC. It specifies CATSRNYPGTQETQYF. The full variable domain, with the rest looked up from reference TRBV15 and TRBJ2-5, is DAMVIQNPRYQVTQFGKPVTLSCSQTLNHNVMYWYQQKSSQAPKLLFHYYDKDFNNEADTPDNFQSRRPNTSFCFLDIRSPGLGDTAMYLCATSRNYPGTQETQYFGPGTRLLVL.

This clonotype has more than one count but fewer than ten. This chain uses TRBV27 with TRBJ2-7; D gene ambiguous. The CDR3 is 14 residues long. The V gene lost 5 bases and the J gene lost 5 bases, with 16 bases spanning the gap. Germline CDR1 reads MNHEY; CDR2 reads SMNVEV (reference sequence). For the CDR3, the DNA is TGTGCCAGCAGTCCCCCTGGCGGTGGGGACGAGCAGTACTTC. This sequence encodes CASSPPGGGDEQYF.

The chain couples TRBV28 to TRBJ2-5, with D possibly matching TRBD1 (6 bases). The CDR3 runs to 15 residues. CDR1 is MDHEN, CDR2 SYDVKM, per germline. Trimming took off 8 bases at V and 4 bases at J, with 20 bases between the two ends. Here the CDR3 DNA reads TGTGCCAGCGACCCATCAGGGGTCCGGGGAGAGACCCAGTACTTC. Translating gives CASDPSGVRGETQYF.

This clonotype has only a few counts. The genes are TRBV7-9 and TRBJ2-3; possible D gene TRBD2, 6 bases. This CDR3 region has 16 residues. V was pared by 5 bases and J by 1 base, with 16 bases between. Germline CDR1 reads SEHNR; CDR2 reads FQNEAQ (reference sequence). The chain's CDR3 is CASSDRRGAGTDTQYF. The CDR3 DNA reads TGTGCCAGCAGCGACCGACGCGGGGCCGGCACAGATACGCAGTATTTT.